The 17 T cell receptor beta chains in this list originate from one sample, sequenced in a study of blood T cell repertoires in COVID-19. Profiling relied on immunoSEQ multiplex PCR, and the TCRdb table lists in-frame clones only, not all of them. Of more than 85,000 clones detected, less than 75% appear once; the ten largest clones hold under 10%. Sequencing was done on a sample of peripheral blood. The receptors originated from a woman aged 55-69 years with acute or convalescent COVID-19.

The chain employs TRBV5-1 and TRBJ2-3; possibly TRBD1 for D (5 bases). Germline values: CDR1 SGHRS, CDR2 YFSETQ. The length of the CDR3 is 15 residues. V was shortened by 0 bases and J by 1 base, with 9 bases between the two germline ends. Here the CDR3 DNA reads TGCGCCAGCAGCTTGGGGGGCTATGGCACAGATACGCAGTATTTT. Translated, it gives CASSLGGYGTDTQYF.

V is TRBV12-3 or TRBV12-4 and J is TRBJ2-7, with D hard to call. Deletions cut 6 bases from V and 2 bases from J, with 11 bases between. CDR3 length equals 13 residues. CDR3 residues: CASSQSQTYEQYF. CDR3 nucleotides: TGTGCCAGCAGCCAGTCGCAGACCTACGAGCAGTACTTC.

The chain employs TRBV7-2 and TRBJ1-6; D is unresolved. V shed 1 base and J shed 9 bases, with 16 bases lying between them. This CDR3 has 16 amino acids. The germline V gene encodes CDR1 SGHTA and CDR2 FQGNSA. CDR3 residues: CASSLEAGMISSPLHF. CDR3 nucleotides: TGTGCCAGCAGCTTAGAAGCGGGCATGATCAGTTCACCCCTCCACTTT. Full variable domain (missing parts from reference TRBV7-2 and TRBJ1-6): GAGVSQSPSNKVTEKGKDVELRCDPISGHTALYWYRQSLGQGLEFLIYFQGNSAPDKSGLPSDRFSAERTGGSVSTLTIQRTQQEDSAVYLCASSLEAGMISSPLHFGNGTRLTVT.

The V call is TRBV9, the J call TRBJ1-6; 7 bases map to TRBD1. Germline V CDR1 and CDR2: SGDLS, YYNGEE. The V and J ends lost 4 bases and 8 bases, in that order; junction bases with no gene match: 12. The CDR3 covers 16 residues. The CDR3 spells CASSPRTGGGYSPLHF. The CDR3 DNA follows: TGTGCCAGCAGCCCCCGGACAGGAGGGGGCTATTCACCCCTCCACTTT.

This clone was recorded once. This sequence joins TRBV9 and TRBJ2-2; weak D call: TRBD1 (6 bases). The germline V gene encodes CDR1 SGDLS and CDR2 YYNGEE. This CDR3 is built from 16 residues. Between the trimmed V and J ends, which lost 3 bases and 4 bases, there was a span of 16 bases. This chain's CDR3 is CASSESPNRATGELFF. The DNA for the CDR3 is TGTGCCAGCAGCGAGTCCCCCAACAGGGCCACCGGGGAGCTGTTTTTT. The full variable domain, completed using reference TRBV9 and TRBJ2-2, is DSGVTQTPKHLITATGQRVTLRCSPRSGDLSVYWYQQSLDQGLQFLIQYYNGEERAKGNILERFSAQQFPDLHSELNLSSLELGDSALYFCASSESPNRATGELFFGEGSRLTVL.

J is TRBJ2-1 and V is TRBV2, with D possibly matching TRBD2 (5 bases). This CDR3 contains 11 residues. Germline V gene sequence: CDR1 SNHLY, CDR2 FYNNEI. The V end was cut by 1 base, the J end by 14 bases, with 9 bases between. This CDR3 reads CASSEGESKFF. The CDR3 coding sequence is TGTGCCAGCAGTGAAGGGGAGAGTAAGTTCTTC.

This rearrangement joins TRBV5-1 to TRBJ1-2; a possible D gene is TRBD1 (5 bases). Germline loops: CDR1 SGHRS, CDR2 YFSETQ. The CDR3 length is 15 residues. Trimming cost V 1 base and J 2 bases, with 12 bases left between them. CDR3: CASSLSAGLNYGYTF. CDR3 in DNA: TGCGCCAGCAGCTTGTCGGCAGGGTTGAACTATGGCTACACCTTC.

A few counts support this clone. CDR3 nucleotide sequence: TGTGCCAGCAGCACAGGAATGAACACTGAAGCTTTCTTT. Its protein product is CASSTGMNTEAFF. The rearrangement joins TRBV27 to TRBJ1-1, with D perhaps TRBD1 (5 bases). The CDR3 runs to 13 residues. The V end lost 6 bases, the J end lost 0 bases, and 8 bases lay between the germline ends. The germline V gene encodes CDR1 MNHEY and CDR2 SMNVEV (reference sequence).

The chain joins TRBV4-3 to TRBJ1-3, with a possible D match to TRBD1 (6 bases). Germline V CDR1 and CDR2: LGHNA, YSLEER. This CDR3 is 15 amino acids long. The germline V and J ends were trimmed by 0 bases and 4 bases, with 10 bases remaining between them. CDR3 sequence (DNA): TGCGCCAGCAGCCAAGATGTACAGGGCGGAAACACCATATATTTT. Residues: CASSQDVQGGNTIYF.

The chain joins TRBV7-9 to TRBJ1-1, with D unclear. From germline, CDR1 is SEHNR and CDR2 FQNEAQ (reference sequence). The CDR3 contains 17 residues. V was cut by 3 bases and J by 3 bases, with 20 bases left in between. The CDR3 coding sequence is TGTGCCAGCAGCTTTTTGCCAGCCCTGAGGAGGGACACTGAAGCTTTCTTT. It translates to CASSFLPALRRDTEAFF.

The rearrangement links TRBV5-1 to TRBJ1-3, with D unclear. With 1 base removed from V and 4 bases from J, the gap between germline ends came to 15 bases. Germline V gives CDR1 SGHRS, CDR2 YFSETQ. The CDR3 runs to 16 residues. The CDR3 nucleotides read TGCGCCAGCAGCTTGAGCCCGGGAGGATCCGGAAACACCATATATTTT. Translating it yields CASSLSPGGSGNTIYF. The full variable domain, with the rest looked up from reference TRBV5-1 and TRBJ1-3, is KAGVTQTPRYLIKTRGQQVTLSCSPISGHRSVSWYQQTPGQGLQFLFEYFSETQRNKGNFPGRFSGRQFSNSRSEMNVSTLELGDSALYLCASSLSPGGSGNTIYFGEGSWLTVV.

The rearrangement uses TRBV7-2 and TRBJ1-6; 7 nucleotides match TRBD1. V lost 6 bases, J lost 10 bases, and 6 bases stayed unmatched. Germline values: CDR1 SGHTA, CDR2 FQGNSA. CDR3 length equals 13 residues. CDR3 loop: CASSRQGVSPLHF. The CDR3 nucleotides are TGTGCCAGCAGTCGACAGGGAGTCTCACCCCTCCACTTT.

V is TRBV7-2 and J is TRBJ1-1, with TRBD1 matching over 7 bases. V shed 6 bases, J shed 8 bases, and the junction held 15 bases outside the gene matches. This CDR3 is built from 15 residues. In germline, CDR1 is SGHTA, CDR2 FQGNSA. The CDR3, as DNA: TGTGCCAGCAGAGATAACAGGGGCGCGACTGGGGAAGCTTTCTTT. Its translation is CASRDNRGATGEAFF.

J is TRBJ2-7 and V is TRBV7-4, with TRBD1 matching 7 bases. The CDR3 length is 18 residues. Germline V CDR1 and CDR2: SGHVT, SQSDAQ. With 3 bases clipped from V and 3 bases from J, the junction kept 17 bases outside the gene matches. The CDR3 region is CASSFFLRGRDPLYEQYF. In DNA, the CDR3 is TGTGCCAGCAGCTTCTTCCTAAGGGGGCGCGATCCCCTCTACGAGCAGTACTTC.

The V and J genes are TRBV6-1 and TRBJ1-5, with D uncertain. The CDR3 runs 17 residues. With 1 base removed from V and 9 bases from J, the gap between germline ends came to 22 bases. CDR1 and CDR2 (germline): MNHNS, SASEGT. CDR3 amino acids: CASSEGDRAAEFWPQHF. As DNA, the CDR3 is TGTGCCAGCAGTGAAGGGGATCGGGCAGCGGAGTTTTGGCCCCAGCATTTT.

The chain couples TRBV7-2 to TRBJ1-3, with 9 bases aligning to TRBD1. Germline V gene lookup returns CDR1 SGHTA and CDR2 FQGNSA. V gave up 1 base and J gave up 3 bases; unmatched junction bases: 4. The CDR3 loop spans 16 amino acids. The CDR3 coding sequence is TGTGCCAGCAGCTTAGGGGGGACAGGGAATGGAAACACCATATATTTT. Translating it yields CASSLGGTGNGNTIYF.

The gene calls are TRBV10-2 and TRBJ2-4; 10 positions agree with TRBD2. Unmatched junction bases numbered 8, after V lost 6 bases and J lost 3 bases. The CDR3 contains 16 residues. Looked up from germline, CDR1 is WSHSY and CDR2 is SAAADI. As DNA, the CDR3 is TGCGCCAGCAGAATCAGCGGGGGGGCCGACAAAAACATTCAGTACTTC. As protein: CASRISGGADKNIQYF.